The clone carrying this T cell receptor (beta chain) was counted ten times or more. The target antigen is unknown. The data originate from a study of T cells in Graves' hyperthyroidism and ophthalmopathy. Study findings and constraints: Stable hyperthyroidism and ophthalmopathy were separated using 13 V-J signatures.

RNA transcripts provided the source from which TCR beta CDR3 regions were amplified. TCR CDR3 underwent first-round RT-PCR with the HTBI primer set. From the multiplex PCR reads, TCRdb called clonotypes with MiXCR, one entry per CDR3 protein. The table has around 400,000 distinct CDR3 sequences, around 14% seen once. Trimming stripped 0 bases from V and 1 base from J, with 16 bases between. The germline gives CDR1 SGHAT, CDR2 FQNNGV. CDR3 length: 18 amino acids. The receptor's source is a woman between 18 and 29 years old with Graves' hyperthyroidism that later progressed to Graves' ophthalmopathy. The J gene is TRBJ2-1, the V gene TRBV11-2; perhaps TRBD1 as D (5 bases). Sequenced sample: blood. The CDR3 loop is CASSLEGWGGRSYNEQFF. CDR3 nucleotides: TGTGCCAGCAGCTTAGAGGGGTGGGGCGGACGGTCCTACAATGAGCAGTTCTTC.